This TCR beta chain derives from a study of T cell responses to AZD1222 COVID-19 vaccine. General study points: The reported proportion of spike-specific TCRs targeting unmutated variant regions was nearly half.

For this clone: Its target is unknown.

V gave up 11 bases and J gave up 6 bases, with 19 bases separating them. The CDR3 contains 14 residues. The germline gives CDR1 LNHDA, CDR2 SQIVND (reference sequence). TCRdb's copy holds only in-frame clones and misses some; the assay was immunoSEQ multiplex PCR. The profile shows about 130,000 clones, 80% to 90% of them singletons. The TCR comes from an adult who received the AZD1222 COVID-19 vaccine. Sequenced here: peripheral blood, sampled 28 days after the second AZD1222 dose. The chain employs TRBV19 and TRBJ1-4, with D unclear. Here the CDR3 reads CAASDRGRDEKLFF. Here the CDR3 DNA reads TGTGCCGCCTCCGATCGGGGTAGGGATGAAAAACTGTTTTTT.